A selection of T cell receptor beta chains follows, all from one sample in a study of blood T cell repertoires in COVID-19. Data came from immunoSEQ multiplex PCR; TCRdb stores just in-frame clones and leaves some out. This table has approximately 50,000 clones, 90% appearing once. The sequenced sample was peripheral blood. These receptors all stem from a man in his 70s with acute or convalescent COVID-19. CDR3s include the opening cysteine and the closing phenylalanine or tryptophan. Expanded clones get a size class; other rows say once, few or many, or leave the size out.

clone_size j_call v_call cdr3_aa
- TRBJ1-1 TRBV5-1 CASSPRRTGPNTEAFF
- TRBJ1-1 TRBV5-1 CASSLSTYGDTEAFF
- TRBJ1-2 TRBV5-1 CASSLVDSRYGYTF
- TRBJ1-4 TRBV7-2 CASSLGGASEKLFF
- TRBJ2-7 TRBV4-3 CASSQDRWTFTSPYEQYF
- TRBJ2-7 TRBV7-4 CASSPPPGQGAYEQYF
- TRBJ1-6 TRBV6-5 CASSTAAGSPLHF
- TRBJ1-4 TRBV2 CASSSAVTNEKLFF
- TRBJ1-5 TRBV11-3 CASTNTGGYQPQHF
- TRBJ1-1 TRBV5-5 CASGLQANFF
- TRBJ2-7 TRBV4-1 CASSLRDRVDEQYF
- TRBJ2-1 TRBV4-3 CASSHSTSGGPYNEQFF
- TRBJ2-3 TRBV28 CASSSDSDTQYF
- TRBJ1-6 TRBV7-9 CASRIGAGGSYNSPLHF
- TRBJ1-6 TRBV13 CASSLVGQGNSPLHF
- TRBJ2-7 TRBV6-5 CASSYSRQGNYEQYF
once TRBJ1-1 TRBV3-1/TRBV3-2 CASSHFSEAFF
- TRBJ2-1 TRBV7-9 CASSLRGGSSYNEQFF
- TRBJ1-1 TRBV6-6 CASRGRDSNTEAFF
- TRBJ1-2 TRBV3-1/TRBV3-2 CASSPHGGFYGYTF
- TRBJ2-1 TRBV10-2 CASRLLAGKYNEQFF
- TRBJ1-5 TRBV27 CASSFTGGVQPQHF
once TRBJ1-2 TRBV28 CASSFGQGYFRGYTF
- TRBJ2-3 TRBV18 CASSPRLAPDTQYF
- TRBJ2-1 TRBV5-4 CASSLGGSQGNNEQFF